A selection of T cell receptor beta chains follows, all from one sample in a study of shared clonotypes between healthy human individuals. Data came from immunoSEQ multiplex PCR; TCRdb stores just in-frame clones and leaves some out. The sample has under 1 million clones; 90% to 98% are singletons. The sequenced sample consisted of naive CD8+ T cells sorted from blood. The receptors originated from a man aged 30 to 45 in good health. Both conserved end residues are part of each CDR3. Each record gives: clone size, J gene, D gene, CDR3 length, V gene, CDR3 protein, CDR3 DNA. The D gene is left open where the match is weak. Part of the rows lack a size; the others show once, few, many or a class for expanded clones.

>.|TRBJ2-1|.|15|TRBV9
CASSVWGTSYNEQFF
TGTGCCAGCAGCGTATGGGGGACCAGTTACAATGAGCAGTTCTTC
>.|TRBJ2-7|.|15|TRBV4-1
CASSSSSSGWGEQYF
TGCGCCAGCAGCTCGTCTTCCTCAGGGTGGGGCGAGCAGTACTTC
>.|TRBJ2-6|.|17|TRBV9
CASMGRQKSSGANVLTF
TGTGCCAGCATGGGTCGGCAGAAGAGCTCTGGGGCCAACGTCCTGACTTTC
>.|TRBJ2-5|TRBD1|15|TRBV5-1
CASSWTGGGQETQYF
TGCGCCAGCAGCTGGACAGGGGGCGGCCAAGAGACCCAGTACTTC
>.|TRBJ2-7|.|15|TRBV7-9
CASSLGFGAGYEQYF
TGTGCCAGCAGCTTAGGCTTTGGGGCTGGATACGAGCAGTACTTC
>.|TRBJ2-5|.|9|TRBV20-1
CSARETQYF
TGCAGTGCTAGAGAGACCCAGTACTTC
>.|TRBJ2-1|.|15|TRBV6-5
CASNPLTGHSNEQFF
TGTGCCAGCAATCCCTTAACGGGACATTCAAATGAGCAGTTCTTC
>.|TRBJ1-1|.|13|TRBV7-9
CASGQGMNTEAFF
TGTGCCAGCGGCCAGGGAATGAACACTGAAGCTTTCTTT
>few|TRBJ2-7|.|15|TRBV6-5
CASSYGTGPSYEQYF
TGTGCCAGCAGTTACGGGACTGGCCCATCCTACGAGCAGTACTTC
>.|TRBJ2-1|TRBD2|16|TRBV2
CASSGTSHLPYNEQFF
TGTGCCAGCAGTGGGACTAGCCATCTGCCCTACAATGAGCAGTTCTTC
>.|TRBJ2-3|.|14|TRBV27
CASSFGENTDTQYF
TGTGCCAGCAGTTTCGGGGAAAACACAGATACGCAGTATTTT
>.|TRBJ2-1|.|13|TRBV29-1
CSVDPIDINEQFF
TGCAGCGTTGACCCAATAGATATCAATGAGCAGTTCTTC
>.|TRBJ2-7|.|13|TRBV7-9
CASSFSSTYEQYF
TGTGCCAGCAGCTTTTCTTCGACATACGAGCAGTACTTC
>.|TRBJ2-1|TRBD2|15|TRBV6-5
CASSSTGLADNEQFF
TGTGCCAGCAGTTCCACGGGACTAGCGGACAATGAGCAGTTCTTC
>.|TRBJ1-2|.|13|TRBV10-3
CAISLRADYGYTF
TGTGCCATCAGTCTCCGGGCCGACTATGGCTACACCTTC
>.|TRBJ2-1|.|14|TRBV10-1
CASSPGTRPGEQFF
TGCGCCAGCTCCCCCGGGACTCGACCCGGTGAGCAGTTCTTC
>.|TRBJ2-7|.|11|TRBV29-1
CSVEGTYEQYF
TGCAGCGTTGAAGGTACCTACGAGCAGTACTTC
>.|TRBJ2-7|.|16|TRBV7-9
CASSSAGFRQSYEQYF
TGTGCCAGCAGCTCCGCGGGTTTTCGGCAGTCCTACGAGCAGTACTTC
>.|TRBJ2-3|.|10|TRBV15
CATSRDTQYF
TGTGCCACCAGCAGAGATACGCAGTATTTT
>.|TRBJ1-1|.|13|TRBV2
CASNAVLVDEAFF
TGTGCCAGCAACGCTGTTTTGGTTGATGAAGCTTTCTTT
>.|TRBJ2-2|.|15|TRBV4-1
CASSPLLGGTGELFF
TGCGCCAGCAGCCCCCTTCTGGGGGGTACCGGGGAGCTGTTTTTT
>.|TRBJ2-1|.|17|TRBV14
CASSQDPGPQPYNEQFF
TGTGCCAGCAGCCAAGATCCGGGCCCGCAGCCCTACAATGAGCAGTTCTTC
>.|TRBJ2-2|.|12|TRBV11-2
CASSFPMGELFF
TGTGCCAGCAGCTTCCCTATGGGGGAGCTGTTTTTT
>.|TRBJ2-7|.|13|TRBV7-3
CASTNGDRGEQYF
TGTGCCAGCACCAACGGGGACCGGGGGGAGCAGTACTTC
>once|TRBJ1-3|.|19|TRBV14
CASSLTRGTDSFSGNTIYF
TGTGCCAGCAGCCTTACTCGGGGGACGGACAGCTTCTCTGGAAACACCATATATTTT
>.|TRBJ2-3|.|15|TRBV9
CASSVGSGHTDTQYF
TGTGCCAGCAGCGTAGGGAGCGGCCACACAGATACGCAGTATTTT
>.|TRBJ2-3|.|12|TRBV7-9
CASSTNGNTQYF
TGTGCCAGCAGCACTAACGGGAATACGCAGTATTTT
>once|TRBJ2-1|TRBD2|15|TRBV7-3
CASSLIAGGYNEQFF
TGTGCCAGCAGCTTAATAGCGGGAGGCTACAATGAGCAGTTCTTC
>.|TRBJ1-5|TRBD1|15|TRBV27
CASRVIQGSNQPQHF
TGTGCCAGCAGAGTTATACAGGGGTCCAATCAGCCCCAGCATTTT
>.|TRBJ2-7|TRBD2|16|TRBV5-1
CASSLEVGLAGYEQYF
TGCGCCAGCAGCTTGGAGGTCGGGCTAGCGGGTTACGAGCAGTACTTC
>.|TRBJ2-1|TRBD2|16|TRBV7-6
CASSRAGTSGYNEQFF
TGTGCCAGCAGCAGAGCCGGGACTAGCGGTTACAATGAGCAGTTCTTC
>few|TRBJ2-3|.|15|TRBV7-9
CASSVAGRRTDTQYF
TGTGCCAGCAGCGTGGCAGGGAGACGCACAGATACGCAGTATTTT
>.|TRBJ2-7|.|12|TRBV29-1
CSVVAPPYEQYF
TGCAGCGTTGTTGCTCCGCCCTACGAGCAGTACTTC
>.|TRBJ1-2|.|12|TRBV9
CASSVGIYGYTF
TGTGCCAGCAGCGTAGGGATCTATGGCTACACCTTC
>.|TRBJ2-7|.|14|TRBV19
CASSIRRDSYEQYF
TGTGCCAGTAGTATCCGCAGGGACTCCTACGAGCAGTACTTC
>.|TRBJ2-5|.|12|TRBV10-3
CAISVGAETQYF
TGTGCCATCAGTGTGGGTGCAGAGACCCAGTACTTC
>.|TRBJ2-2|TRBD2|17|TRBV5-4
CASSPPGLAGVTGELFF
TGTGCCAGCAGCCCCCCCGGACTAGCGGGAGTCACCGGGGAGCTGTTTTTT
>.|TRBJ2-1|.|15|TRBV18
CASSLTGPSTLEQFF
TGTGCCAGCTCATTGACCGGGCCCAGCACGCTTGAGCAGTTCTTC
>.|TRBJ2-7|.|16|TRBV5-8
CASSLAFGRSAYEQYF
TGTGCCAGCAGCTTGGCCTTTGGACGAAGTGCCTACGAGCAGTACTTC
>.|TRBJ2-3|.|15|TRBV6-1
CASSEDEGVWDTQYF
TGTGCCAGCAGTGAAGACGAAGGCGTTTGGGATACGCAGTATTTT
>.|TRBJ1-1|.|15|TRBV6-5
CASSRTALRNTEAFF
TGTGCCAGCAGCCGGACAGCTCTCAGGAACACTGAAGCTTTCTTT
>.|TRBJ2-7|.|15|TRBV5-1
CASSLAGVHSYEQYF
TGCGCCAGCAGCTTGGCTGGGGTTCACTCCTACGAGCAGTACTTC
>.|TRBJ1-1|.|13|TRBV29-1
CSVDGGLNTEAFF
TGCAGCGTTGATGGAGGTCTGAACACTGAAGCTTTCTTT
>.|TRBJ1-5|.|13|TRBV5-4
CASSDGNNQPQHF
TGTGCCAGCAGCGACGGGAATAATCAGCCCCAGCATTTT
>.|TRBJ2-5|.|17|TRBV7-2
CASSLAQLEGVQETQYF
TGTGCCAGCAGCTTAGCCCAGCTAGAAGGGGTTCAAGAGACCCAGTACTTC
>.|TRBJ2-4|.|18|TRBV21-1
CASSKYGREKGAKNIQYF
TGTGCCAGCAGCAAATATGGACGGGAAAAGGGAGCCAAAAACATTCAGTACTTC
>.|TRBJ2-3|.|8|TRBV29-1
CSVAMEDF
TGCAGCGTTGCGATGGAGGATTTT
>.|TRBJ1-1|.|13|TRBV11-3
CARLLQENTEAFF
TGTGCCAGACTCCTGCAAGAGAACACTGAAGCTTTCTTT
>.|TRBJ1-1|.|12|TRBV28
CASSRQLFEAFF
TGTGCCAGCAGCCGCCAATTGTTTGAAGCTTTCTTT
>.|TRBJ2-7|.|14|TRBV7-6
CASRPDGSSYEQYF
TGTGCCAGCAGACCCGACGGGAGCTCCTACGAGCAGTACTTC
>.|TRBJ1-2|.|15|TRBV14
CASSLQEGGDYGYTF
TGTGCCAGCAGCCTACAAGAGGGGGGGGACTATGGCTACACCTTC
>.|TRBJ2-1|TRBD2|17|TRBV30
CAWSVPRSGILYNEQFF
TGTGCCTGGAGTGTACCTAGAAGCGGGATTTTATACAATGAGCAGTTCTTC
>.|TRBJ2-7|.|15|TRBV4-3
CASSPGRTGAYEQYF
TGCGCCAGCAGCCCCGGAAGGACGGGAGCCTACGAGCAGTACTTC
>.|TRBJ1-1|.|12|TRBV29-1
CSVREVNTEAFF
TGCAGCGTCAGGGAAGTGAACACTGAAGCTTTCTTT
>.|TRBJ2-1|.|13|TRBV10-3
CAIRGPSYNEQFF
TGTGCCATCAGAGGGCCATCCTACAATGAGCAGTTCTTC
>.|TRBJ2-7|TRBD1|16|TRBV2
CASSEFGGTGVYEQYF
TGTGCCAGCAGTGAATTTGGTGGGACAGGGGTGTACGAGCAGTACTTC
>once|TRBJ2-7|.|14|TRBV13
CASSFSGFSYEQYF
TGTGCCAGCAGCTTCTCGGGATTCTCCTACGAGCAGTACTTC
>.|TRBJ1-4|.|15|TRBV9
CASSVRQAPHGKLFF
TGTGCCAGCAGCGTTCGACAGGCGCCTCATGGAAAACTGTTTTTT